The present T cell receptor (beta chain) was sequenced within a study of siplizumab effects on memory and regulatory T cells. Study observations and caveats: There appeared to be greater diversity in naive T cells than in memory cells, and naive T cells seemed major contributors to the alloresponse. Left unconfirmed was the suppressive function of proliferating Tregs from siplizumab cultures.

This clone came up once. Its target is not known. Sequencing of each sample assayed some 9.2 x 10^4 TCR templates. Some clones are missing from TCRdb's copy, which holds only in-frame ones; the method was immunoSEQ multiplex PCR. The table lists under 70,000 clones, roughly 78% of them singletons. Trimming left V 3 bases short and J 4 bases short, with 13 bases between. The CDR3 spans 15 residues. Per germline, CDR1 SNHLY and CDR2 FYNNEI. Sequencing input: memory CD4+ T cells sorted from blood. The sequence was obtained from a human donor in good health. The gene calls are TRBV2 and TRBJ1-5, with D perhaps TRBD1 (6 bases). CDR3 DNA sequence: TGTGCCAGCAGTGAGTCGGGGGCGCGGAATCAGCCCCAGCATTTT. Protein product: CASSESGARNQPQHF.